The entry below gives a single T cell receptor beta chain sequence along with its context. Genomic DNA constituted the template upon which TCR beta VDJ and CDR3 profiling was performed. TCRdb reprocessed the reads with MiXCR, giving one entry per CDR3 protein. The table has 150,000 to 200,000 distinct CDR3 sequences, 45% to 60% seen once; the top ten hold about an eighth. The sample originates from a study of CD8+CD57+ T cells in acquired aplastic anemia. Study-level information: Roughly 3 ug was the average amount of DNA from sorted CD4+ and CD8+ cells.

The CDR3 has 14 amino acids. Trimming left V 0 bases short and J 7 bases short, with 10 bases between. In germline, CDR1 is ENHRY, CDR2 SYGVKD. Patients sequenced had flow cytometry evidence of CD8+CD57+ cell expansion. Sequenced material: sorted CD4+, CD8+, or CD8+CD57+ T cells (not recorded which) from PBMCs. The TCR originated in a human donor with aplastic anemia. This chain uses TRBV10-3 with TRBJ1-3; D unresolved. The CDR3 spells CAISESGSGNTIYF. The CDR3 DNA follows: TGTGCCATCAGTGAGTCGGGTTCCGGGAACACCATATATTTT.